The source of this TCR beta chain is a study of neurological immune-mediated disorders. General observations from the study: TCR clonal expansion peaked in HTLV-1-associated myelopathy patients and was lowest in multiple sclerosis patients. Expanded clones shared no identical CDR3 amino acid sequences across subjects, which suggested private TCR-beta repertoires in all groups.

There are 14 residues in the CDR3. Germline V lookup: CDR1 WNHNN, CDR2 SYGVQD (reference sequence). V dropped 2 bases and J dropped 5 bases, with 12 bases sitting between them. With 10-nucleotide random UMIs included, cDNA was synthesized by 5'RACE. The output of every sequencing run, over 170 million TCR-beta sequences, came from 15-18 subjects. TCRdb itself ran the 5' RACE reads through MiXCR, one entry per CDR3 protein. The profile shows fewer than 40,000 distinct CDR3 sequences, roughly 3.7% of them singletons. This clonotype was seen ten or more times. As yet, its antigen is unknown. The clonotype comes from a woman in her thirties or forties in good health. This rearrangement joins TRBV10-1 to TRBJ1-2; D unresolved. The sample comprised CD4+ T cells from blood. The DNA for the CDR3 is TGCGCCAGCAGTGAGGCGCGATCGGGATATGGCTACACCTTC. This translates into CASSEARSGYGYTF.